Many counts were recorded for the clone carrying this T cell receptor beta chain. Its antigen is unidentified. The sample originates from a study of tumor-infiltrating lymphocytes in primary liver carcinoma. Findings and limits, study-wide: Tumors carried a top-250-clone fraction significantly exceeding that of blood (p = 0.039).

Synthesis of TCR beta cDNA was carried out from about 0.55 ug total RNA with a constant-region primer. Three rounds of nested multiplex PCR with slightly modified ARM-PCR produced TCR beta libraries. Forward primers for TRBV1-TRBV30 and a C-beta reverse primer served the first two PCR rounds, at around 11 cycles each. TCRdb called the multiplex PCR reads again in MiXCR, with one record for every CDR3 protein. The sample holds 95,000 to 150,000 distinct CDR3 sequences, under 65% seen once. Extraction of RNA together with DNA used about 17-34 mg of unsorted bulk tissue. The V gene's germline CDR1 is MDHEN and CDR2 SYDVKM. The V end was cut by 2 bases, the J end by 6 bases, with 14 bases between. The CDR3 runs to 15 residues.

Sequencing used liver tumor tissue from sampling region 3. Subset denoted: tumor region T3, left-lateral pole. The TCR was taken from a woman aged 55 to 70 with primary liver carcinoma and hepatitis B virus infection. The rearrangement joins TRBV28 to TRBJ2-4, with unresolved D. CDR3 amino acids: CASSLGQFVLNIQYF. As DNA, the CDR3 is TGTGCCAGCAGTTTAGGCCAATTCGTCCTAAACATTCAGTACTTC.